This TCR beta chain was sequenced during a study of T cells in Graves' hyperthyroidism and ophthalmopathy. Researchers amplified the TCR beta CDR3 regions from RNA transcripts. During a first-round RT-PCR of the TCR CDR3, the HTBI primer set was used. TCRdb passed the multiplex PCR reads through MiXCR, listing each CDR3 protein once. This table has some 350,000 distinct CDR3 sequences, about a sixth appearing once. This CDR3 is 23 amino acids long. Germline assignment: CDR1 KGHSH and CDR2 LQKENI. The ends lost 0 bases at V and 7 bases at J; junction bases unmatched: 27. Sequencing was carried out using blood. The TCR originated in a young woman with Graves' hyperthyroidism that later progressed to Graves' ophthalmopathy. V is TRBV18 and J is TRBJ2-2, with TRBD2 matching 9 bases. The CDR3 bases are TGTGCCAGCTCACCACCAACGAGAGGACTAAAAGACGACGGCGGGAGGGTAGGCGGGGAGCTGTTTTTT. Residues: CASSPPTRGLKDDGGRVGGELFF.